Each of the 3 T cell receptor beta chains below was sequenced from the same sample in a study of blood T cell repertoires in COVID-19. Produced via immunoSEQ multiplex PCR; TCRdb's table is partial and in-frame only. The sample includes over 150,000 clones, 80% to 85% of them seen just once. The sample taken for sequencing was peripheral blood. The source is an elderly woman with active or convalescent COVID-19.

This clone was counted only a few times. The chain is built from TRBV5-1 and TRBJ1-2; D possibly corresponds to TRBD1 (5 bases). Per the germline V gene, CDR1 is SGHRS and CDR2 is YFSETQ. Between the trimmed V and J ends, which lost 0 bases and 4 bases, there was a span of 13 bases. CDR3 length equals 15 residues. CDR3 nucleotide sequence: TGCGCCAGCAGCTTGGAAACGGGGGATTTCTATGGCTACACCTTC. Encoded protein: CASSLETGDFYGYTF.

The V call is TRBV4-1, the J call TRBJ2-1; 8 bases align to TRBD2. Per the germline V gene, CDR1 is MGHRA and CDR2 is YSYEKL. CDR3 size: 15 residues. V lost 5 bases and J lost 6; bases outside the gene matches: 9. In nucleotides, the CDR3 is TGCGCCAGCAGCGTAGCGGGGCCCACTCTCAATGAGCAGTTCTTC. Amino acid sequence: CASSVAGPTLNEQFF.

The J gene is TRBJ1-6, the V gene TRBV3-1 (or the pseudogene TRBV3-2); 7 positions agree with TRBD1. The germline CDR1 and CDR2 sequences are LGHDT and YNNKEL (reference sequence). CDR3 size: 14 residues. Trimming removed 4 bases from V and 9 bases from J; junction bases left unmatched: 6. The CDR3 protein is CASSRGTEGSPLHF. As DNA, the CDR3 is TGTGCCAGCAGCCGGGGGACAGAGGGTTCACCCCTCCACTTT.